Following are 21 T cell receptor beta chains from one sample sequenced in a study of blood T cell repertoires in COVID-19. Repertoires were generated with immunoSEQ multiplex PCR, while TCRdb's copy carries only in-frame clones and drops some. There are 60,000 to 75,000 clones in the sample; approximately 90% occur only once, and more than 3% lies in the top ten. Material for sequencing was peripheral blood. The receptors derive from a human donor in a cohort sampled during active COVID-19.

The V gene is TRBV4-3, the J gene TRBJ2-7; 7 bases agree with TRBD2. Per the germline V gene, CDR1 is LGHNA and CDR2 is YSLEER. With 3 bases clipped from V and 0 bases from J, the junction kept 14 bases outside the gene matches. The CDR3 has 18 residues. CDR3 residues: CASSHTLAARGISYEQYF. The CDR3 DNA sequence: TGCGCCAGCAGCCATACTCTAGCGGCGAGAGGGATCTCCTACGAGCAGTACTTC.

This clone was recorded a few times. V is TRBV3-1 (or the pseudogene TRBV3-2) and J is TRBJ2-7; D is ambiguous. V was clipped by 0 bases and J by 0 bases, with 9 bases between them. Germline values: CDR1 LGHDT, CDR2 YNNKEL (reference sequence). This CDR3 comprises 15 residues. The CDR3 DNA follows: TGTGCCAGCAGCCAAGATTCCCTTTCCTCCTACGAGCAGTACTTC. Its protein is CASSQDSLSSYEQYF.

This clone appeared a few times. The chain uses TRBV3-1 (or the pseudogene TRBV3-2) and TRBJ1-1, with TRBD1 as a possible D gene (5 bases). Germline V gives CDR1 LGHDT, CDR2 YNNKEL (reference sequence). V was shortened by 0 bases and J by 1 base, with 15 bases between the two germline ends. The CDR3 is 17 residues long. CDR3 sequence reads: CASSQDLRGPWNTEAFF. CDR3 nucleotide sequence: TGTGCCAGCAGCCAAGATTTGCGGGGACCATGGAACACTGAAGCTTTCTTT.

The V gene is TRBV11-2, the J gene TRBJ2-2; D perhaps matches TRBD2 (6 bases). CDR3 length equals 15 residues. The ends were cut back, 1 base at V and 5 bases at J, with 11 bases in the middle. The germline V gene has CDR1 SGHAT and CDR2 FQNNGV. In DNA, the CDR3 is TGTGCCAGCAGCTTAGTGTGGGGGAGGACCGGGGAGCTGTTTTTT. This translates into CASSLVWGRTGELFF. Full variable domain (remainder filled in from reference TRBV11-2 and TRBJ2-2): EAGVAQSPRYKIIEKRQSVAFWCNPISGHATLYWYQQILGQGPKLLIQFQNNGVVDDSQLPKDRFSAERLKGVDSTLKIQPAKLEDSAVYLCASSLVWGRTGELFFGEGSRLTVL.

CDR3 residues: CASSIDRAAIEAFF. The CDR3 DNA follows: TGTGCCAGTAGTATAGATCGAGCGGCAATTGAAGCTTTCTTT. The genes are TRBV19 and TRBJ1-1; D call uncertain. The germline V gene encodes CDR1 LNHDA and CDR2 SQIVND (reference sequence). Trimming removed 0 bases from V and 7 bases from J, with 12 bases in between. This CDR3 contains 14 residues.

As DNA, the CDR3 is TGTGCCAGCAGCCCTTACATAAACACTGAAGCTTTCTTT. Its translation: CASSPYINTEAFF. The chain has TRBV7-2 and TRBJ1-1; D remains unclear. The ends were cut back, 5 bases at V and 2 bases at J, with 9 bases in the middle. The CDR3 spans 13 residues. Germline lookup yields CDR1 SGHTA and CDR2 FQGNSA.

J is TRBJ1-2 and V is TRBV5-8, with no clear D. CDR3 length: 11 residues. V was clipped by 2 bases and J by 5 bases, with 4 bases between them. Looked up from germline, CDR1 is SGHTS and CDR2 is YDEGEE. The CDR3 nucleotides are TGTGCCAGCAGCTTCGGTTATGGCTACACCTTC. It yields the protein CASSFGYGYTF.

The chain recombines TRBV19 with TRBJ2-2, with 9 bases lining up with TRBD2. This CDR3 region has 16 residues. Trimming cost V 3 bases and J 3 bases; bases outside gene matches: 5. The germline gives CDR1 LNHDA, CDR2 SQIVND (reference sequence). This chain's CDR3 is CASSMGGRADTGELFF. The CDR3 nucleotides read TGTGCCAGTAGTATGGGCGGGAGGGCCGACACCGGGGAGCTGTTTTTT.

The chain has TRBV30 and TRBJ2-2; 8 bases match TRBD1. CDR1 and CDR2 from the germline V gene are GTSNPN and SVGIG (reference sequence). With 1 base clipped from V and 7 bases from J, the junction kept 2 bases outside the gene matches. The CDR3 has 13 amino acids. The CDR3 protein is CAWSETGVGELFF. CDR3 nucleotide sequence: TGTGCCTGGAGTGAGACAGGGGTCGGGGAGCTGTTTTTT.

The genes are TRBV27 and TRBJ1-5, with TRBD1 identical over 7 bases. The CDR3 has 15 residues. V shed 6 bases and J 5 bases; nucleotides not matched to a gene: 10. Germline values: CDR1 MNHEY, CDR2 SMNVEV (reference sequence). CDR3 nucleotides: TGTGCCAGCAGCAGGACAGGATCCGGCCATCAGCCCCAGCATTTT. Protein sequence: CASSRTGSGHQPQHF.

The V and J genes are TRBV5-4 and TRBJ2-7; D remains unclear. This CDR3 is 11 amino acids long. Germline CDR1 is SGHNT and CDR2 is YYREEE (reference sequence). With 3 bases removed from V and 3 bases from J, the gap between germline ends came to 4 bases. The CDR3 region is CASSSNYEQYF. The DNA for the CDR3 is TGTGCCAGCAGCTCCAACTACGAGCAGTACTTC.

The chain carries TRBV27 and TRBJ2-5; 8 positions agree with TRBD1. CDR1 is MNHEY and CDR2 is SMNVEV in the germline V gene (reference sequence). Trimming cost V 7 bases and J 4 bases; bases outside gene matches: 8. The CDR3 runs 14 residues. This CDR3 reads CASTRAGGLETQYF. The CDR3, as DNA: TGTGCCAGCACTCGGGCAGGGGGCTTAGAGACCCAGTACTTC.

The chain joins TRBV7-8 to TRBJ1-2, with D possibly matching TRBD1 (5 bases). Between the trimmed V and J ends, which lost 4 bases and 6 bases, there was a span of 15 bases. The CDR3 totals 14 residues. From germline, CDR1 is SGHVS and CDR2 FQNEAQ. CDR3 sequence: CASSSKARVDGYTF. The CDR3 coding sequence is TGTGCCAGCAGCTCAAAAGCCAGGGTTGATGGCTACACCTTC.

The CDR3 DNA reads TGTGCCAGCACACCCGCCTCGCGGGGGGAGTTTCCCGCGAACACCGGGGAGCTGTTTTTT. Translating gives CASTPASRGEFPANTGELFF. V is TRBV13 and J is TRBJ2-2, with TRBD2 matching over 8 bases. Per the germline V gene, CDR1 is PRHDT and CDR2 is FYEKMQ (reference sequence). The J segment lost 0 bases and the V segment lost 7 bases, leaving 19 bases of the junction unmatched. There are 20 residues in the CDR3.

The genes are TRBV28 and TRBJ2-2, with unresolved D. The CDR3 contains 13 residues. Trimming shortened V by 8 bases and J by 5 bases, and 12 bases separated the two germline ends. Germline V CDR1 and CDR2: MDHEN, SYDVKM. The chain's CDR3 is CASGWPATGELFF. The CDR3 DNA sequence: TGTGCCAGCGGGTGGCCAGCGACCGGGGAGCTGTTTTTT.

This clone was observed a handful of times. The J gene is TRBJ1-2, the V gene TRBV5-4; TRBD1 matches 7 bases. Germline CDR1 is SGHNT and CDR2 is YYREEE (reference sequence). The CDR3 contains 13 residues. V gave up 5 bases and J gave up 5 bases; unmatched junction bases: 6. The CDR3, as DNA: TGTGCCAGCAGTTCGGGACAGAATTATGGCTACACCTTC. It encodes CASSSGQNYGYTF.

This clone was picked up a small number of times. The V gene is TRBV15, the J gene TRBJ2-7; the match to TRBD2 covers 7 bases. CDR1 and CDR2 (germline): LNHNV, YYDKDF (reference sequence). Trimming cost V 8 bases and J 4 bases; bases outside gene matches: 11. The CDR3 loop spans 14 amino acids. The CDR3, as DNA: TGTGCCACCTCCATGGGGCTCGGGGGGTACGAGCAGTACTTC. As protein: CATSMGLGGYEQYF.

This chain uses TRBV4-3 with TRBJ2-7, with D maybe TRBD1 (5 bases). The V and J ends lost 1 base and 2 bases respectively, with 12 bases between them. This CDR3 is 15 amino acids long. Germline-derived CDR1 and CDR2 are LGHNA and YSLEER. The CDR3 region is CASSQASREPYEQYF. CDR3 DNA: TGCGCCAGCAGCCAAGCGTCCAGGGAACCCTACGAGCAGTACTTC.

This clone has just one count. This rearrangement joins TRBV7-9 to TRBJ1-4; 10 bases agree with TRBD1. Germline V gives CDR1 SEHNR, CDR2 FQNEAQ (reference sequence). The CDR3 covers 18 residues. V was pared by 4 bases and J by 2 bases, with 10 bases of the junction left unmatched. The CDR3 DNA sequence: TGTGCCAGCAGCTCTTACTTGGGACAGGGGAACACTAATGAAAAACTGTTTTTT. Translating it yields CASSSYLGQGNTNEKLFF.

V gene TRBV6-2 or TRBV6-3 combines with J gene TRBJ1-1, with D uncertain. From germline, CDR1 is MNHEY and CDR2 SVGEGT. The CDR3 has 14 residues. Trimming shortened V by 0 bases and J by 7 bases, and 12 bases separated the two germline ends. The chain's CDR3 is CASSYSSPSVEAFF. CDR3 in DNA: TGTGCCAGCAGTTACTCTTCCCCTTCGGTTGAAGCTTTCTTT.

V gene TRBV11-3 combines with J gene TRBJ2-7; 8 bases align to TRBD1. Germline V CDR1 and CDR2: SGHNT, YENEEA. V was pared by 5 bases and J by 6 bases, with 3 bases of the junction left unmatched. The length of the CDR3 is 12 residues. The CDR3 sequence: CASSDTGGEQYF. The DNA for the CDR3 is TGTGCCAGCAGCGACACAGGGGGCGAGCAGTACTTC.